The clone carrying this T cell receptor beta chain was observed a few times. Its specificity is unknown. RNA extraction and reverse transcription yielded cDNA as sequencing template. TCRdb keeps only in-frame clones here, not all; method: immunoSEQ multiplex PCR. Of 30,000 to 35,000 clones listed, 55% are singletons. As part of sample collection, lesional scalp punch biopsies and peripheral blood were taken from alopecia areata patients. Investigators sorted PBMCs to obtain both CD4+ and CD8+ T cells. This sample was included in a study of CD8+ T cells in alopecia areata. Whole-study findings and limits: Clonality in lesional scalp, especially alopecia totalis/universalis, exceeded that of normal scalp.

This CDR3 comprises 15 residues. CDR1 SEHNR and CDR2 FQNEAQ come from the germline V gene (reference sequence). V dropped 4 bases and J dropped 2 bases, with 15 bases sitting between them. This sequence originates from a human donor with alopecia areata. The gene calls are TRBV7-9 and TRBJ2-7; a weak D match, TRBD2 (7 bases). Sequencing used NKG2D-high CD8+ T cells sorted from blood. The CDR3 here is CASSSRGGLTYEQYF. The CDR3 DNA follows: TGTGCCAGCAGCTCCCGCGGGGGCCTTACCTACGAGCAGTACTTC. The full variable domain, in which reference TRBV7-9 and TRBJ2-7 provide the parts outside the CDR3, is DTGVSQNPRHKITKRGQNVTFRCDPISEHNRLYWYRQTLGQGPEFLTYFQNEAQLEKSRLLSDRFSAERPKGSFSTLEIQRTEQGDSAMYLCASSSRGGLTYEQYFGPGTRLTVT.